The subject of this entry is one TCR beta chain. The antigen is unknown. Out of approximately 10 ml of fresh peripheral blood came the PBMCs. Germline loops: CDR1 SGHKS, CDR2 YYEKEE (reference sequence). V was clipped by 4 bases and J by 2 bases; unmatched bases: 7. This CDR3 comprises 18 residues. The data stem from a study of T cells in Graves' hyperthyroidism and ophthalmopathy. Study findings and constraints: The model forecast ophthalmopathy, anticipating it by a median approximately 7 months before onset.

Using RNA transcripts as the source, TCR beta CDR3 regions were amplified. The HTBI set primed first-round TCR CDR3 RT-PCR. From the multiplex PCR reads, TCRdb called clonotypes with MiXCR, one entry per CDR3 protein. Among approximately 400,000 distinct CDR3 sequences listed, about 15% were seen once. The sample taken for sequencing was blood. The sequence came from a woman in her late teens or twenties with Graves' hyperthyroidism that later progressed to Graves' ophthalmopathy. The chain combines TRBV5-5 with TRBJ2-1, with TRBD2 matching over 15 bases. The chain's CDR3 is CASSRGGLAGGTYNEQFF. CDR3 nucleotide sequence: TGTGCCAGCAGCAGAGGTGGACTAGCGGGAGGGACCTACAATGAGCAGTTCTTC. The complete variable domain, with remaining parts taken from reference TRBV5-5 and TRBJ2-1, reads DAGVTQSPTHLIKTRGQQVTLRCSPISGHKSVSWYQQVLGQGPQFIFQYYEKEERGRGNFPDRFSARQFPNYSSELNVNALLLGDSALYLCASSRGGLAGGTYNEQFFGPGTRLTVL.